Reported below is one TCR beta chain. Its antigen remains unidentified. The CDR3 ends on some other residue instead of the conserved phenylalanine or tryptophan, so this is likely a read error. Making TCR beta cDNA involved approximately 530 ng total RNA and a constant-region primer. ARM-PCR was slightly modified, and three nested multiplex PCR rounds with it gave rise to the TCR beta libraries. PCR rounds one and two used TRBV1-TRBV30 forward primers with a C-beta reverse primer for approximately 11 cycles each. In TCRdb, the multiplex PCR reads were re-called with MiXCR into one record per CDR3 protein. Of about 190,000 distinct CDR3 sequences listed, roughly 80% are singletons. Trimming took off 2 bases at V and 12 bases at J, with 8 bases between the two ends. The CDR3 contains 11 residues. Looked up from germline, CDR1 is MDHEN and CDR2 is SYDVKM. These data belong to a study of tumor-infiltrating lymphocytes in primary liver carcinoma. About the study: Roughly 3.5 to 8 million productive TCRbeta reads came from each sample, comparable across tissue types. Study-wide findings and caveats: Blood had a significantly lower top-250-clone fraction than tumors did (p = 0.039). Between tumor regions, pairs overlapped more than tumor-adjacent and tumor-blood pairs did.

The source material, roughly 18-31 mg of unsorted bulk tissue, was used to co-extract RNA and DNA. This chain joins TRBV28 and TRBJ2-1; D is unclear. Material: tumor tissue from primary liver carcinoma. The sequence derives from a man in his forties with primary liver carcinoma and hepatitis B virus infection. The CDR3 protein is CASSLKVMQFV. CDR3 sequence (DNA): TGTGCCAGCAGTTTAAAAGTGATGCAGTTCGTC.